This entry lists 5 T cell receptor beta chains sequenced from one sample in a study of cytomegalovirus exposure and HLA in healthy donors. Some clones are missing from TCRdb's copy, which holds only in-frame ones; the method was immunoSEQ multiplex PCR. In the table there are over 200,000 clones, less than 95% of which are singletons. The sequencing sample was made of PBMCs. Receptors originate from a woman aged 25-40 years in good health and CMV-seronegative.

The V and J genes are TRBV5-6 and TRBJ2-7; 7 positions agree with TRBD1. The CDR3 runs to 16 residues. The ends lost 0 bases at V and 4 bases at J; junction bases unmatched: 10. Germline CDR1 SGHDT, CDR2 YYEEEE. The CDR3: CASSLDTGVRRYEQYF. The CDR3 region has the DNA TGTGCCAGCAGCTTGGACACAGGGGTACGGCGATACGAGCAGTACTTC.

This clone was observed a few times. The chain couples TRBV5-1 to TRBJ2-7; D gene uncertain. This CDR3 contains 14 residues. V was shortened by 4 bases and J by 1 base, with 12 bases between the two germline ends. CDR1 is SGHRS and CDR2 is YFSETQ in the germline V gene. The CDR3 coding sequence is TGCGCCAGCAGCCGCGACTCAACGTCCTACGAGCAGTACTTC. Its translation is CASSRDSTSYEQYF.

This sequence joins TRBV6-1 and TRBJ1-5; TRBD1 aligns across 8 bases. Trimming took 4 bases from V and 7 from J; bases not matched to a gene: 12. Germline V CDR1 and CDR2: MNHNS, SASEGT. The CDR3 length is 16 residues. The CDR3 bases are TGTGCCAGCAGTGGGACAGGGCTGATTTCCCCCCAGCCCCAGCATTTT. Translated, it gives CASSGTGLISPQPQHF.

The chain recombines TRBV6-6 with TRBJ2-3; perhaps D is TRBD1 or TRBD2 (5 bases each). The CDR3 loop spans 16 amino acids. V was cut by 6 bases and J by 2 bases, with 18 bases left in between. Germline CDR1 MNHNY, CDR2 SVGAGI (reference sequence). Here the CDR3 reads CASSSSGTRSTDTQYF. CDR3 DNA: TGTGCCAGCAGCTCCTCAGGGACCCGCTCCACAGATACGCAGTATTTT.

The CDR3 DNA reads TGTGCCACCAGCAAAGAGCGGACTAACTCCTACGAGCAGTACTTC. Translation gives CATSKERTNSYEQYF. The genes are TRBV15 and TRBJ2-7; TRBD2 is a possible D gene (6 bases). The CDR3 has 15 amino acids. Germline CDR1 reads LNHNV; CDR2 reads YYDKDF (reference sequence). V lost 4 bases, J lost 0 bases, and 13 bases lay in between.